This is a list of T cell receptor beta chains from one sample in a study of T cells in Graves' hyperthyroidism and ophthalmopathy. TCRdb redid the calling of the multiplex PCR reads with MiXCR, one entry per CDR3 protein. This table holds 650,000 to 750,000 distinct CDR3 sequences, about 14% found once. Input material: blood. The receptor set was obtained from a woman aged 18-29 years with Graves' hyperthyroidism. Both conserved end residues are part of each CDR3. Each record gives: clone size, J gene, V gene, D gene, CDR3 length, CDR3 DNA, CDR3 protein. D genes are given only for firm matches. Not every row has a clone size; where given, it reads once, few, many or a size class.

abundance: NA
j_gene: TRBJ2-6
v_gene: TRBV9
d_gene: NA
len: 13
CDR3nt: TGTGCCAGCGCTCGTGCTGGGGCCAACGTCCTGACTTTC
CDR3aa: CASARAGANVLTF

abundance: many
j_gene: TRBJ2-3
v_gene: TRBV28
d_gene: NA
len: 15
CDR3nt: TGTGCCAGTCTAGCTTGGGCAGGAAGCACAGATACGCAGTATTTT
CDR3aa: CASLAWAGSTDTQYF

abundance: many
j_gene: TRBJ1-4
v_gene: TRBV11-2
d_gene: NA
len: 16
CDR3nt: TGTGCCAGCAGCTTGGAGGGGATACGCGCACGAGGGGAACTGTTTTTT
CDR3aa: CASSLEGIRARGELFF

abundance: many
j_gene: TRBJ2-3
v_gene: TRBV18
d_gene: NA
len: 14
CDR3nt: TGTGCCAGCTCACCAGGGGAGGAGCCCGATACGCAGTATTTT
CDR3aa: CASSPGEEPDTQYF

abundance: many
j_gene: TRBJ1-1
v_gene: TRBV2
d_gene: NA
len: 18
CDR3nt: TGTGCCAGCAGCGACTACGATTACCTTGACAGGAGAAACACTGAAGCTTTCTTT
CDR3aa: CASSDYDYLDRRNTEAFF

abundance: many
j_gene: TRBJ1-2
v_gene: TRBV24-1
d_gene: NA
len: 12
CDR3nt: TGTGCCACCAGTGATTCTGGCTATGGCTACACCTTC
CDR3aa: CATSDSGYGYTF

abundance: many
j_gene: TRBJ2-7
v_gene: TRBV7-9
d_gene: NA
len: 12
CDR3nt: TGTGCCAGCAGCTTATCGTCCCACGAGCAGTACTTC
CDR3aa: CASSLSSHEQYF

abundance: NA
j_gene: TRBJ2-3
v_gene: TRBV15
d_gene: TRBD2
len: 19
CDR3nt: TGTGCCACCAGCAGGACAGGACTAGCGGGAGGTCGACGCACAGATACGCAGTATTTT
CDR3aa: CATSRTGLAGGRRTDTQYF

abundance: many
j_gene: TRBJ1-1
v_gene: TRBV12-3/TRBV12-4
d_gene: NA
len: 14
CDR3nt: TGTGCCAGCAGTTTAATAATGGGGGTCGGCGAAGCTTTCTTT
CDR3aa: CASSLIMGVGEAFF

abundance: many
j_gene: TRBJ2-1
v_gene: TRBV10-3
d_gene: NA
len: 13
CDR3nt: TGTGCCATCAGTGGGGAGGAATACAATGAGCAGTTCTTC
CDR3aa: CAISGEEYNEQFF

abundance: many
j_gene: TRBJ1-1
v_gene: TRBV30
d_gene: NA
len: 14
CDR3nt: TGTGCCTGGAGTGGGGGTTTGAGGAACACTGAAGCTTTCTTT
CDR3aa: CAWSGGLRNTEAFF

abundance: NA
j_gene: TRBJ2-1
v_gene: TRBV7-9
d_gene: NA
len: 15
CDR3nt: TGTGCCAGCAGCCCCCGGGACCTGGACCTAAATGAGCAGTTCTTC
CDR3aa: CASSPRDLDLNEQFF

abundance: many
j_gene: TRBJ1-5
v_gene: TRBV6-5
d_gene: NA
len: 13
CDR3nt: TGTGCCAGCAGTTACCGAAGCAATCAGCCCCAGCATTTT
CDR3aa: CASSYRSNQPQHF

abundance: many
j_gene: TRBJ1-4
v_gene: TRBV6-1
d_gene: TRBD1
len: 18
CDR3nt: TGTGCCAGCAGTTCCAAGGACAGGGGAGGGACAACTAATGAAAAACTGTTTTTT
CDR3aa: CASSSKDRGGTTNEKLFF

abundance: once
j_gene: TRBJ2-2
v_gene: TRBV4-1
d_gene: TRBD1
len: 17
CDR3nt: TGCGCCAGCACTGCGGGACAGGGAACAGCGAAGACCGGGGAGCTGTTTTTT
CDR3aa: CASTAGQGTAKTGELFF

abundance: many
j_gene: TRBJ2-2
v_gene: TRBV7-6
d_gene: TRBD2
len: 16
CDR3nt: TGTGCCAGCAGCTCGGGACTAGCGGGAGTCGCCGGGGAGCTGTTTTTT
CDR3aa: CASSSGLAGVAGELFF

abundance: few
j_gene: TRBJ1-1
v_gene: TRBV30
d_gene: NA
len: 13
CDR3nt: TGTGCCTGGAGAGACCCTGGGACTCGGGTAGCTTTCTTT
CDR3aa: CAWRDPGTRVAFF

abundance: many
j_gene: TRBJ1-1
v_gene: TRBV20-1
d_gene: NA
len: 14
CDR3nt: TGCAGTGCTAGCCTTCGACAGGTCATATCTGAAGCTTTCTTT
CDR3aa: CSASLRQVISEAFF

abundance: NA
j_gene: TRBJ1-2
v_gene: TRBV20-1
d_gene: NA
len: 13
CDR3nt: TGCAGTGCTAGAGATTTGGGGGTGGGTGGCTACACCTTC
CDR3aa: CSARDLGVGGYTF

abundance: NA
j_gene: TRBJ1-1
v_gene: TRBV27
d_gene: TRBD1
len: 15
CDR3nt: TGTGCCAGCAGCGGGTCCGGGACAGTTCAAACTGAAGCTTTCTTT
CDR3aa: CASSGSGTVQTEAFF

abundance: many
j_gene: TRBJ2-1
v_gene: TRBV2
d_gene: TRBD2
len: 15
CDR3nt: TGTGCCAGCAGCCCAGGACTAGCGGACCCCAATGAGCAGTTCTTC
CDR3aa: CASSPGLADPNEQFF

abundance: once
j_gene: TRBJ2-7
v_gene: TRBV19
d_gene: NA
len: 12
CDR3nt: TGTGCCAGTAGCGGGCCGCTCTACGAGCAGTACTTC
CDR3aa: CASSGPLYEQYF

abundance: many
j_gene: TRBJ1-1
v_gene: TRBV12-3/TRBV12-4
d_gene: NA
len: 13
CDR3nt: TGTGCCAGCAGTCCTCAGCTAGGCACTGAAGCTTTCTTT
CDR3aa: CASSPQLGTEAFF

abundance: NA
j_gene: TRBJ1-2
v_gene: TRBV20-1
d_gene: TRBD1
len: 17
CDR3nt: TGCAGTGCTAGATCTCCCCCACGACAGGGCTCAAACTATGGCTACACCTTC
CDR3aa: CSARSPPRQGSNYGYTF

abundance: NA
j_gene: TRBJ2-1
v_gene: TRBV19
d_gene: NA
len: 15
CDR3nt: TGTGCCAGTAGAATTTCGACGGTAACCTACAATGAGCAGTCCTTC
CDR3aa: CASRISTVTYNEQSF

abundance: many
j_gene: TRBJ1-4
v_gene: TRBV28
d_gene: NA
len: 14
CDR3nt: TGTGCCAGCAGCCTCTTAGGTCTGCCAGAAAAACTGTTTTTT
CDR3aa: CASSLLGLPEKLFF

abundance: many
j_gene: TRBJ2-1
v_gene: TRBV7-2
d_gene: TRBD2
len: 17
CDR3nt: TGTGCCAGCAGCCCAGTAGCGGGGATAGCCTCCTACAATGAGCAGTTCTTC
CDR3aa: CASSPVAGIASYNEQFF

abundance: NA
j_gene: TRBJ1-5
v_gene: TRBV18
d_gene: NA
len: 15
CDR3nt: TGTGCCAGCTCACCAGACAGAGGAACCCTTGGGCCCCAGCATTTT
CDR3aa: CASSPDRGTLGPQHF

abundance: many
j_gene: TRBJ1-6
v_gene: TRBV7-3
d_gene: TRBD1
len: 15
CDR3nt: TGTGCCAGCAGCTTGAGGACAGGGCAAAATTCACCCCTCCACTTT
CDR3aa: CASSLRTGQNSPLHF

abundance: many
j_gene: TRBJ2-2
v_gene: TRBV6-4
d_gene: TRBD2
len: 15
CDR3nt: TGTGCCAGCAGGGGGGGGGACGAACACACCGGGGAGCTGTTTTTT
CDR3aa: CASRGGDEHTGELFF

abundance: NA
j_gene: TRBJ1-1
v_gene: TRBV19
d_gene: NA
len: 14
CDR3nt: TGTGCCAGTAGCGGTCAGGCGGGTAACACTGAAGCTTTCTTT
CDR3aa: CASSGQAGNTEAFF

abundance: NA
j_gene: TRBJ2-3
v_gene: TRBV20-1
d_gene: NA
len: 14
CDR3nt: TGCAGTGCTAGGCGGGCTAGCAGCACAGATACGCAGTATTTT
CDR3aa: CSARRASSTDTQYF

abundance: few
j_gene: TRBJ1-5
v_gene: TRBV29-1
d_gene: NA
len: 13
CDR3nt: TGCAGCGTTGCACGGGACGACAATCAGCCCCAGCATTTT
CDR3aa: CSVARDDNQPQHF

abundance: NA
j_gene: TRBJ1-3
v_gene: TRBV28
d_gene: TRBD1
len: 16
CDR3nt: TGTGCCGCATCAGGGGGTTCAAGTTCGTCCGGAAACACCATATATTTT
CDR3aa: CAASGGSSSSGNTIYF

abundance: many
j_gene: TRBJ2-1
v_gene: TRBV20-1
d_gene: NA
len: 10
CDR3nt: TGCAGTGCTCAACAGGATGAACAGTTCTTC
CDR3aa: CSAQQDEQFF

abundance: NA
j_gene: TRBJ2-7
v_gene: TRBV5-6
d_gene: NA
len: 16
CDR3nt: TGTGCCAGCAGCTGGGGGATTAGCGGAGGCTCCTACGAGCAGTACTTC
CDR3aa: CASSWGISGGSYEQYF

abundance: many
j_gene: TRBJ1-2
v_gene: TRBV20-1
d_gene: NA
len: 12
CDR3nt: TGCAGTCCCCTGGCAGGGAACTATGGCTACACCTTC
CDR3aa: CSPLAGNYGYTF

abundance: NA
j_gene: TRBJ1-2
v_gene: TRBV6-1
d_gene: TRBD1
len: 18
CDR3nt: TGTGCCAGCATTGGGATAGCCGGACAGACAGGGGTGAACTATGGCTACACCTTC
CDR3aa: CASIGIAGQTGVNYGYTF

abundance: few
j_gene: TRBJ1-1
v_gene: TRBV27
d_gene: NA
len: 13
CDR3nt: TGTGCCAGCAGTTTGATGGTGAACACTGAAGCTTTCTTT
CDR3aa: CASSLMVNTEAFF

abundance: NA
j_gene: TRBJ2-7
v_gene: TRBV6-2/TRBV6-3
d_gene: NA
len: 13
CDR3nt: TGTGCCACCGAGCGGTCGTTCTCCTACGAGCAGTACTTC
CDR3aa: CATERSFSYEQYF

abundance: NA
j_gene: TRBJ2-5
v_gene: TRBV7-9
d_gene: TRBD1
len: 17
CDR3nt: TGTGCCAGCAGCCCTTCCCGGGACAGGGTCTTCCAAGAGACCCAGTACTTC
CDR3aa: CASSPSRDRVFQETQYF

abundance: few
j_gene: TRBJ2-2
v_gene: TRBV30
d_gene: NA
len: 16
CDR3nt: TGTGCCTGGACGGGCGGCATCAGAGCGAACACCGGGGAGCTGTTTTTT
CDR3aa: CAWTGGIRANTGELFF

abundance: many
j_gene: TRBJ2-1
v_gene: TRBV20-1
d_gene: TRBD2
len: 15
CDR3nt: TGCAGTGCTAGAGGGGCGGGAGGAAGCAACAATGAGCAGTTCTTC
CDR3aa: CSARGAGGSNNEQFF

abundance: many
j_gene: TRBJ1-1
v_gene: TRBV6-1
d_gene: NA
len: 13
CDR3nt: TGTGCCAGCAGTGCCGACACCTCCGCTGAAGCTTTCTTT
CDR3aa: CASSADTSAEAFF

abundance: many
j_gene: TRBJ1-6
v_gene: TRBV30
d_gene: NA
len: 15
CDR3nt: TGTGCCTGGAGTCATCGGACAGCCTCGGGTTCACCCCTCCACTTT
CDR3aa: CAWSHRTASGSPLHF

abundance: NA
j_gene: TRBJ2-1
v_gene: TRBV20-1
d_gene: NA
len: 14
CDR3nt: TGCAGTGCTAGACTCGGAATGGCCTACAATGAGCAGTTCTTC
CDR3aa: CSARLGMAYNEQFF

abundance: many
j_gene: TRBJ2-7
v_gene: TRBV6-1
d_gene: NA
len: 15
CDR3nt: TGTGCCAGCAGTCCATACAGGGGGGGATCCTACGAGCAGTACTTC
CDR3aa: CASSPYRGGSYEQYF

abundance: many
j_gene: TRBJ1-5
v_gene: TRBV18
d_gene: NA
len: 13
CDR3nt: TGTTCTTCGACAGACAGCTTTAATCAGCCCCAGCATTTT
CDR3aa: CSSTDSFNQPQHF

abundance: many
j_gene: TRBJ1-6
v_gene: TRBV30
d_gene: NA
len: 14
CDR3nt: TGTGCCTGGAGTTATGGGAGAGGAAATTCACCCCTCCACTTT
CDR3aa: CAWSYGRGNSPLHF

abundance: once
j_gene: TRBJ2-1
v_gene: TRBV6-2/TRBV6-3
d_gene: TRBD2
len: 15
CDR3nt: TGTGCCAGCAGTTACCCGACTAGCGGGAGGAATGAGCAGTTCTTC
CDR3aa: CASSYPTSGRNEQFF

abundance: few
j_gene: TRBJ2-1
v_gene: TRBV20-1
d_gene: TRBD1
len: 13
CDR3nt: TGCAGTGCTACGCGGGACAGGCTCACTGAGCAGTTCTTC
CDR3aa: CSATRDRLTEQFF

abundance: many
j_gene: TRBJ1-2
v_gene: TRBV18
d_gene: TRBD1
len: 14
CDR3nt: TGTGCCAGCTCCCTCGGACAGGGAGGCGATGGCTACACCTTC
CDR3aa: CASSLGQGGDGYTF

abundance: many
j_gene: TRBJ2-7
v_gene: TRBV20-1
d_gene: TRBD2
len: 14
CDR3nt: TGCAGTGCTAGGGCAATAGCGGGAGGATACGAGCAGTACTTC
CDR3aa: CSARAIAGGYEQYF

abundance: few
j_gene: TRBJ2-5
v_gene: TRBV20-1
d_gene: NA
len: 14
CDR3nt: TGCAGTGCTAGCGCTATACGGTCCCCGATGACCCAGTACTTC
CDR3aa: CSASAIRSPMTQYF

abundance: many
j_gene: TRBJ2-3
v_gene: TRBV4-1
d_gene: NA
len: 14
CDR3nt: TGCGCCAGCAGCCAATTCCGGGTTGCAGATACGCAGTATTTT
CDR3aa: CASSQFRVADTQYF

abundance: many
j_gene: TRBJ1-5
v_gene: TRBV12-3/TRBV12-4
d_gene: NA
len: 15
CDR3nt: TGTGCCAGCAGTCCGGCGGGGAGCGCAAATCAGCCCCAGCATTTT
CDR3aa: CASSPAGSANQPQHF

abundance: NA
j_gene: TRBJ2-7
v_gene: TRBV28
d_gene: NA
len: 16
CDR3nt: TGTGCCAGCAGTTTATCCTCGGCGGGAACTCCCTACGAGCAGTACTTC
CDR3aa: CASSLSSAGTPYEQYF

abundance: NA
j_gene: TRBJ1-6
v_gene: TRBV27
d_gene: TRBD1
len: 14
CDR3nt: TGTGCCAGCGGGGAAGGGACAGCGGGTTCACCCCTCCACTTT
CDR3aa: CASGEGTAGSPLHF

abundance: NA
j_gene: TRBJ2-3
v_gene: TRBV11-3
d_gene: TRBD2
len: 17
CDR3nt: TGTGCCAGCAGCCCCCCCATTAGCGGGAGGGCAGCGGATACGCAGTATTTT
CDR3aa: CASSPPISGRAADTQYF